These 7 T cell receptor beta chains came from one sample sequenced in a study of blood T cell repertoires in COVID-19. Sequencing used immunoSEQ multiplex PCR; TCRdb keeps in-frame clones, though not all of them. The data show 85,000 to 90,000 clones, 80% seen once. Sequenced sample: peripheral blood. These receptors came from an elderly woman with active or convalescent COVID-19.

The V gene is TRBV2, the J gene TRBJ2-7, with 7 bases matching TRBD1. V dropped 6 bases and J dropped 3; count of bases not matched to a gene: 5. The CDR3 is made up of 13 amino acids. Per the germline V gene, CDR1 is SNHLY and CDR2 is FYNNEI. Here the CDR3 DNA reads TGTGCCAGCAGCCGACAGGGTGTCTACGAGCAGTACTTC. Protein: CASSRQGVYEQYF.

This clone was found once. V and J are TRBV5-1 and TRBJ2-1; TRBD2 aligns across 8 bases. The CDR3 runs 14 residues. Trimming at V came to 3 bases and at J to 6 bases, leaving 5 bases not matched to a gene. CDR1 and CDR2 (germline): SGHRS, YFSETQ. CDR3 in amino acids: CASSSHRGGNEQFF. In DNA form, the CDR3 reads TGCGCCAGCAGCTCTCACCGGGGGGGCAATGAGCAGTTCTTC.

This clone showed up just once. The chain combines TRBV11-3 with TRBJ2-3, with 8 nucleotides matching TRBD1. This CDR3 spans 17 amino acids. V gave up 1 base and J gave up 1 base; unmatched junction bases: 7. Per germline, CDR1 SGHNT and CDR2 YENEEA. In DNA form, the CDR3 reads TGTGCCAGCAGCTTAGTCGGGCAGACAGGGGGCACAGATACGCAGTATTTT. This gives the protein CASSLVGQTGGTDTQYF. Full variable domain (missing parts from reference TRBV11-3 and TRBJ2-3): EAGVVQSPRYKIIEKKQPVAFWCNPISGHNTLYWYLQNLGQGPELLIRYENEEAVDDSQLPKDRFSAERLKGVDSTLKIQPAELGDSAVYLCASSLVGQTGGTDTQYFGPGTRLTVL.

The chain employs TRBV7-2 and TRBJ1-1; the D gene is possibly TRBD1 (5 bases). Germline V gene data show CDR1 as SGHTA and CDR2 as FQGNSA. The CDR3 totals 13 residues. V lost 6 bases, J lost 4 bases, and 12 bases lay in between. The CDR3 DNA is TGTGCCAGCAGTTCCAGGGAAGGCACTGAAGCTTTCTTT. Translation: CASSSREGTEAFF.

The gene calls are TRBV29-1 and TRBJ2-1; tentative D call: TRBD2 (6 bases). Between the trimmed V and J ends, which lost 6 bases and 9 bases, there was a span of 15 bases. This CDR3 comprises 12 residues. Germline V gives CDR1 SQVTM, CDR2 ANQGSEA. The CDR3 DNA is TGCAGCGTAGTGGACGCGGGGAGTGAGCAGTTCTTC. Protein: CSVVDAGSEQFF.

This chain joins TRBV6-1 and TRBJ1-1; D is ambiguous. Germline loops: CDR1 MNHNS, CDR2 SASEGT. This CDR3 is 12 amino acids long. The V gene lost 2 bases and the J gene lost 7 bases, with 8 bases spanning the gap. CDR3 bases: TGTGCCAGCAGTGAAATCCCAGATGAAGCTTTCTTT. Translating gives CASSEIPDEAFF.

The chain couples TRBV2 to TRBJ2-7, with 10 positions matching TRBD2. V shed 7 bases and J 7 bases; nucleotides not matched to a gene: 13. The CDR3 is made up of 15 amino acids. The V gene's germline CDR1 is SNHLY and CDR2 FYNNEI. The CDR3 coding sequence is TGTGCCAGCACGGTAGCGGGGGGCGCCTTAGTAGAGCAGTACTTC. Its translation is CASTVAGGALVEQYF. The variable domain in full, completed from reference TRBV2 and TRBJ2-7, reads EPEVTQTPSHQVTQMGQEVILRCVPISNHLYFYWYRQILGQKVEFLVSFYNNEISEKSEIFDDQFSVERPDGSNFTLKIRSTKLEDSAMYFCASTVAGGALVEQYFGPGTRLTVT.